Presented here are 14 T cell receptor beta chains from one specimen sequenced in a study of beta chain features in type 1 diabetes listed by TCRdb under 2018. Their recognized antigens are unknown. What the study reported, not specific to this receptor: Type 1 diabetes patients showed a moderate but significant shortening of TCRB CDR3 length in all four CD4+ subsets.

The library was built by means of the immunoSEQ multiplex PCR assay. All of the isolated RNA was reverse transcribed with the High Capacity cDNA Reverse Transcription Kit, so expressed TCRB transcripts were sequenced. Sourced from immuneACCESS, this table was stored by TCRdb with only in-frame sequences that have V and J called. A share of the clones is absent; for the studies checked, an unresolved V gene accounts for under half, and the remainder has no known explanation. Across this sample there are approximately 160,000 clones, with 10% seen only once. 0.5% of the sample is held by the ten biggest clonotypes. Sequences were obtained from central memory CD4+ T cells from blood. The receptors were gathered from a young man with type 1 diabetes.

The rearrangement uses TRBV7-2 and TRBJ2-3; the D gene is possibly TRBD2 (6 bases). CDR3 size: 12 residues. Deletions cut 4 bases from V and 12 bases from J, with 14 bases between. Looked up from germline, CDR1 is SGHTA and CDR2 is FQGNSA. The CDR3 loop is CASSWEEGIQYF. CDR3 sequence (DNA): TGTGCCAGCAGCTGGGAGGAAGGGATCCAGTATTTT.

The chain has TRBV14 and TRBJ2-6; TRBD1 might be the D (5 bases). Germline CDR1 SGHDN, CDR2 FVKESK. This CDR3 has 18 residues. The germline V and J ends were trimmed by 4 bases and 4 bases, with 20 bases remaining between them. Written as DNA, the CDR3 is TGTGCCAGCAGCCCTAAAGGGGTCCCAATGAGGGGGGCCAACGTCCTGACTTTC. Translated: CASSPKGVPMRGANVLTF.

This clone was counted a few times. This chain connects TRBV7-8 to TRBJ2-1; 10 nucleotides match TRBD2. The V gene's germline CDR1 is SGHVS and CDR2 FQNEAQ. V lost 2 bases and J lost 5; bases outside the gene matches: 3. The CDR3 contains 15 residues. In DNA form, the CDR3 reads TGTGCCAGCAGCTTAAGGCTAGCGGGAGACAATGAGCAGTTCTTC. The encoded protein is CASSLRLAGDNEQFF.

This clone has just a few counts. V is TRBV5-1 and J is TRBJ2-5, with D perhaps matching TRBD2 (5 bases). V was shortened by 1 base and J by 2 bases, with 21 bases between the two germline ends. This CDR3 region has 18 residues. Germline loops: CDR1 SGHRS, CDR2 YFSETQ. CDR3 residues: CASSLFQTSSSGQETQYF. CDR3 sequence (DNA): TGCGCCAGCAGCTTGTTTCAGACCTCCTCGTCGGGGCAAGAGACCCAGTACTTC.

This chain links TRBV7-2 with TRBJ2-1; D perhaps matches TRBD2 (6 bases). There are 15 residues in the CDR3. V lost 5 bases, J lost 2 bases, and 13 bases lay in between. Germline V gives CDR1 SGHTA, CDR2 FQGNSA. The chain's CDR3 is CASSPPGVPYNEQFF. The CDR3 coding sequence is TGTGCCAGCAGCCCCCCGGGGGTCCCCTACAATGAGCAGTTCTTC.

There are a few counts of this clone. The V and J genes are TRBV2 and TRBJ1-1; D gene uncertain. The CDR3 is 14 amino acids. Deletions cut 4 bases from V and 1 base from J, with 10 bases between. The V gene's germline CDR1 is SNHLY and CDR2 FYNNEI. The CDR3 region is CASSGPSGNTEAFF. CDR3 in DNA: TGTGCCAGCAGTGGTCCGTCCGGGAACACTGAAGCTTTCTTT.

This chain links TRBV6-5 with TRBJ2-7; 7 bases align to TRBD1. The V and J ends lost 6 bases and 0 bases, in that order; junction bases with no gene match: 8. Per germline, CDR1 MNHEY and CDR2 SVGAGI. The CDR3 loop spans 15 amino acids. The CDR3 reads CASRVGTAVSYEQYF. As DNA, the CDR3 is TGTGCCAGCAGAGTGGGGACAGCAGTCTCCTACGAGCAGTACTTC.

The table lists this clone with a few counts. V and J are TRBV11-2 and TRBJ2-7; no reliable D call. This CDR3 spans 11 amino acids. Germline values: CDR1 SGHAT, CDR2 FQNNGV. Trimming took off 1 base at V and 6 bases at J, with 4 bases between the two ends. The CDR3 region has the DNA TGTGCCAGCAGCTTAGGGCCCGAGCAGTACTTC. The encoded protein is CASSLGPEQYF.

This clone came up a few times. V usage is TRBV9 and J usage is TRBJ2-3; 10 bases are shared with TRBD2. The V and J ends lost 4 bases and 0 bases, in that order; junction bases with no gene match: 5. The CDR3 sequence is 16 residues long. The germline gives CDR1 SGDLS, CDR2 YYNGEE. The CDR3 spells CASSTGLAASTDTQYF. Written as DNA, the CDR3 is TGTGCCAGCAGCACTGGACTAGCGGCAAGCACAGATACGCAGTATTTT.

The rearrangement links TRBV28 to TRBJ1-2; D may be TRBD1 (5 bases). This CDR3 has 14 residues. The germline CDR1 and CDR2 sequences are MDHEN and SYDVKM. Trimming removed 5 bases at V and 4 bases at J, with 14 bases between. CDR3 sequence: CASSTAGRLYGYTF. For the CDR3, the DNA is TGTGCCAGCAGTACGGCGGGACGGCTCTATGGCTACACCTTC.

This clone was seen only a few times. This sequence joins TRBV4-2 and TRBJ1-2; 8 bases agree with TRBD1. Germline CDR1 reads LGHNA; CDR2 reads YNFKEQ. This CDR3 is built from 18 residues. Unmatched junction bases numbered 9, after V lost 0 bases and J lost 0 bases. CDR3 sequence (DNA): TGTGCCAGCAGCCAAGACGAGGACAGGGAATATTCTAACTATGGCTACACCTTC. Translating gives CASSQDEDREYSNYGYTF.

The J gene is TRBJ2-5, the V gene TRBV7-3; D unresolved. V was clipped by 4 bases and J by 13 bases, with 19 bases between them. This CDR3 is built from 13 residues. Germline V gene data show CDR1 as SGHTA and CDR2 as FQGTGA. CDR3 coding DNA: TGTGCCAGCAGCTCCGACTCCCAATTGGGTCCGTACTTC. Translated, it gives CASSSDSQLGPYF.

In its sample, this clone was seen a few times. The CDR3 region is CASSSTGRSSYEQYF. CDR3 sequence (DNA): TGTGCCAGCAGCTCTACAGGGAGAAGCTCCTACGAGCAGTACTTC. The chain links TRBV28 to TRBJ2-7; a possible D gene is TRBD1 (6 bases). Germline CDR1 MDHEN, CDR2 SYDVKM. Deletions cut 6 bases from V and 0 bases from J, with 15 bases between. This CDR3 comprises 15 residues.

This clone has only a few counts. This chain uses TRBV5-1 with TRBJ1-2; 8 nucleotides line up with TRBD1. Losses at the gene ends were 4 bases for V and 3 bases for J; bases not matched to a gene: 8. Germline-derived CDR1 and CDR2 are SGHRS and YFSETQ. CDR3 length equals 15 residues. The CDR3 here is CASSGDRGDDYGYTF. CDR3 in DNA: TGCGCCAGCAGCGGAGACAGGGGCGACGACTATGGCTACACCTTC.